This T cell receptor beta chain originates from a study of T and B cells in COVID-19 patients. Study-wide background: Critical illness requiring mechanical ventilation or extracorporeal membrane oxygenation affected about 60% of the 20 active-infection patients. Of about 20 active-infection patients, 15 to 19 carried comorbidities linked to unfavorable COVID-19 outcome.

BIOMED2 TRB-A/B primer pools were used in multiplex TRB PCR. Using its own MiXCR run on the multiplex PCR reads, TCRdb lists one record per CDR3 protein. The repertoire holds approximately 13,000 distinct CDR3 sequences, with approximately 28% as singletons. Sample share makes this clonotype medium-sized. Its specificity is unknown. TRB was amplified from about 260-540 ng of blood genomic DNA. Regarding the study as a whole: CD4+, regulatory T cell, CD8+ and sorted SARS-CoV-2-responsive or tetramer+ T cells were not yet sequenced.

Germline loops: CDR1 SGHAT, CDR2 FQDESV (reference sequence). This CDR3 contains 13 residues. V lost 2 bases and J lost 7, with 11 bases in between. The genes are TRBV11-1 and TRBJ1-1; D possibly corresponds to TRBD1 (5 bases). Sequencing used blood. The sequence was collected from a human donor who had recovered from COVID-19. CDR3 nucleotide sequence: TGTGCCAGCAGCTTACCTCATGGGGGTGAAGCTTTCTTT. This translates into CASSLPHGGEAFF.